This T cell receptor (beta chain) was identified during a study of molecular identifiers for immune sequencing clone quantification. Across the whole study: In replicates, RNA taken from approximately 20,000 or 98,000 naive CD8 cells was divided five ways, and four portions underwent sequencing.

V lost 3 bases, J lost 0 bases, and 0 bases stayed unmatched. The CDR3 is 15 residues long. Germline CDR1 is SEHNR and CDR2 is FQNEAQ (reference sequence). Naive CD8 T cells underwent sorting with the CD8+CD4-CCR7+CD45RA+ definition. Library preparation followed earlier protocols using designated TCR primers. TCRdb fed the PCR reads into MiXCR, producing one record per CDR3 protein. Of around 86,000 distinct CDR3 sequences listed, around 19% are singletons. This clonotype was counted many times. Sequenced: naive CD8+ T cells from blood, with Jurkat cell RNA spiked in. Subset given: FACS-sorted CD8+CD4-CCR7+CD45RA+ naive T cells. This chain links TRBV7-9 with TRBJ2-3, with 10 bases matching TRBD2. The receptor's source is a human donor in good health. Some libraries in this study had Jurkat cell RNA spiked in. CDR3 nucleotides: TGTGCCAGCAGCTTGACTAGCGGGAGCACAGATACGCAGTATTTT. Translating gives CASSLTSGSTDTQYF.